This section outlines one T cell receptor (beta chain) sequence together with its context. Its antigen is undetermined. Naive CD8 cells comprised CD45RO-negative, CCR7-positively selected cells, excluding terminally differentiated effector memory CD45RA+ cells. Donors, without exception, were Caucasian adults residing in Nashville, Tennessee. The record originates from a study of shared clonotypes between healthy human individuals. About the study: Contributing individuals were a couple of females and a few males aged 18 to 49. Three plates were used per donor for CD4 naive, three for CD4 memory, two for CD8 naive and one for CD8 memory. General study points: When compared with the clonotypes that were shared by all four sorted-subset donors, the non-shared clonotypes turned out to have lower generation probabilities.

Measured with immunoSEQ multiplex PCR; TCRdb has only the in-frame clones, and not every one. In the table there are 2 million to 2.5 million clones, 85% to 95% of which are singletons. The CDR3 is made up of 11 amino acids. Trimming stripped 6 bases from V and 8 bases from J, with 8 bases between. CDR1 ENHRY and CDR2 SYGVKD come from the germline V gene. V gene TRBV10-3 combines with J gene TRBJ2-1; D unclear. This sequence was found in a man aged 18 to 30 in good health. Some clones in this sample may be carry-over from other donors' samples. The sample comprised naive CD8+ T cells from PBMCs. CDR3 region: CAISVVDEQFF. Here the CDR3 DNA reads TGTGCCATCAGCGTCGTCGATGAGCAGTTCTTC.